The T cell receptor (beta chain) described here comes from a study of blood T cell repertoires in COVID-19. Overall study: Acute and convalescent COVID-19 specimens originated in the United States, Italy and Spain. Nucleic acid was either cDNA or gDNA, and it came from T cells, B-cell-depleted T cells, or PBMCs.

As processed by the authors: Estimation of nucleated cell counts was performed using reference gene primer amplification. Using immunoSEQ multiplex PCR, the repertoire was profiled, and TCRdb retains in-frame clones only, with some absent. The V and J calls and clone size are taken from that table; D and trimming were inferred from the DNA. The table includes around 80,000 clones, roughly 90% detected once. The CDR3 length is 14 residues. V lost 2 bases to trimming and J lost 7 bases, with 14 bases between them. CDR1 and CDR2 from the germline V gene are SEHNR and FQNEAQ (reference sequence). This rearrangement joins TRBV7-9 to TRBJ1-2, with a weak D call TRBD1 (6 bases). The sample comprised peripheral blood. This receptor was obtained from a woman aged 80 or over with acute or convalescent COVID-19. For the CDR3, the DNA is TGTGCCAGCAGCTTACGGTCTCAGGGGAGTGGCTACACCTTC. It yields the protein CASSLRSQGSGYTF.